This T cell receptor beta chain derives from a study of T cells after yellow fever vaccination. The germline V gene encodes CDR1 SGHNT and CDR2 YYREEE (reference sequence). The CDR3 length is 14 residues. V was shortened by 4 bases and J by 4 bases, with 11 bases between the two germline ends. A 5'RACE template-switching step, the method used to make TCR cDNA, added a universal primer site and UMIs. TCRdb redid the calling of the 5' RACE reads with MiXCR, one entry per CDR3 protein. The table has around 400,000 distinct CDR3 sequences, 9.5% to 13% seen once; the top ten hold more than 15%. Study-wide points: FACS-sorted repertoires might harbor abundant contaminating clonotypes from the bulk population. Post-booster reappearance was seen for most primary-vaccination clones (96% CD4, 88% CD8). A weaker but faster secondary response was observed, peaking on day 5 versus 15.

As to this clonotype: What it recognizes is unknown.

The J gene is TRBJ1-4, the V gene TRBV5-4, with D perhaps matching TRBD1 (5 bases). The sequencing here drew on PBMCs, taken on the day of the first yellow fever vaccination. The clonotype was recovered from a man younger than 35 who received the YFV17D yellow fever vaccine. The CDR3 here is CASSTRDGNEKLFF. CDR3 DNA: TGTGCCAGCAGCACCCGGGACGGTAATGAAAAACTGTTTTTT. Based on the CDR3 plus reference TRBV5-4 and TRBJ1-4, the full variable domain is ETGVTQSPTHLIKTRGQQVTLRCSSQSGHNTVSWYQQALGQGPQFIFQYYREEENGRGNFPPRFSGLQFPNYSSELNVNALELDDSALYLCASSTRDGNEKLFFGSGTQLSVL.